This T cell receptor (beta chain) is drawn from a study of T cells in Graves' hyperthyroidism and ophthalmopathy. RNA transcripts yielded amplified TCR beta CDR3 regions. Carried out on the TCR CDR3, a first-round RT-PCR used the HTBI primer set. TCRdb itself ran the multiplex PCR reads through MiXCR, one entry per CDR3 protein. The data show more than 500,000 distinct CDR3 sequences, just over 45% seen once. Trimming shortened V by 11 bases and J by 9 bases, and 28 bases separated the two germline ends. The CDR3 contains 15 residues. Looked up from germline, CDR1 is MDHEN and CDR2 is SYDVKM. Comments on this clonotype: Its specificity is unknown.

Study results and caveats: Ophthalmopathy onset followed model prediction by a median about six months.

V is TRBV28 and J is TRBJ2-5; the D gene is possibly TRBD1 (6 bases). Sequences were obtained from peripheral blood or thyroid tissue (not recorded which). The TCR sequence derives from an adult woman with Graves' disease, either hyperthyroidism or ophthalmopathy (not recorded which). Here the CDR3 reads CAGTIYTGSNQPQYF. The CDR3 nucleotides are TGTGCCGGCACTATTTACACAGGGAGCAATCAGCCCCAGTACTTC.